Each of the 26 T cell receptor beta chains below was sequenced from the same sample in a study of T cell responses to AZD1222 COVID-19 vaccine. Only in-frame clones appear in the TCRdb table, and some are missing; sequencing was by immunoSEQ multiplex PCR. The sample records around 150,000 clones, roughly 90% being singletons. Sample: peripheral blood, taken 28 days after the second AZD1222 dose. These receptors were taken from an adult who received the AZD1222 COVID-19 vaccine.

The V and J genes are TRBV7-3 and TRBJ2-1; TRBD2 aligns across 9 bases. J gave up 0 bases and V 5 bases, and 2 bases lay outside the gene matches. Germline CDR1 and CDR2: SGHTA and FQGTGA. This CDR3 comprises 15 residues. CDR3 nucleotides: TGTGCCAGCAGCCGACTAGCGGCCTCCTACAATGAGCAGTTCTTC. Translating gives CASSRLAASYNEQFF. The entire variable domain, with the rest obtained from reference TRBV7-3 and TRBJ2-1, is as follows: GAGVSQTPSNKVTEKGKYVELRCDPISGHTALYWYRQSLGQGPEFLIYFQGTGAADDSGLPNDRFFAVRPEGSVSTLKIQRTERGDSAVYLCASSRLAASYNEQFFGPGTRLTVL.

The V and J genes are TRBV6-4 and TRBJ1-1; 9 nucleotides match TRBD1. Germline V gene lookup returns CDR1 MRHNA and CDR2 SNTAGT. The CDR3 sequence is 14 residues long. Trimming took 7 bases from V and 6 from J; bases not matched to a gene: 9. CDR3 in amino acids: CASNSGTGSPEAFF. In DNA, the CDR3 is TGTGCCAGCAATTCCGGGACAGGGTCCCCTGAAGCTTTCTTT.

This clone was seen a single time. CDR3 region: CASSLGTGVGNQPQHF. CDR3 bases: TGTGCCAGCAGCTTAGGGACAGGGGTTGGCAATCAGCCCCAGCATTTT. V usage is TRBV7-9 and J usage is TRBJ1-5; 9 bases match TRBD1. J was trimmed by 2 bases and V by 1 base; bases with no gene match: 3. CDR1 SEHNR and CDR2 FQNEAQ come from the germline V gene (reference sequence). CDR3 length: 16 amino acids.

CDR3 nucleotides: TGTGCCAGTAGTATACGGGGGAAGGAAAACACCATATATTTT. Its protein product is CASSIRGKENTIYF. The chain combines TRBV19 with TRBJ1-3, with a tentative D call TRBD1 (5 bases). Germline V gene lookup returns CDR1 LNHDA and CDR2 SQIVND (reference sequence). The germline V and J ends were trimmed by 2 bases and 6 bases, with 11 bases remaining between them. The CDR3 has 14 residues.

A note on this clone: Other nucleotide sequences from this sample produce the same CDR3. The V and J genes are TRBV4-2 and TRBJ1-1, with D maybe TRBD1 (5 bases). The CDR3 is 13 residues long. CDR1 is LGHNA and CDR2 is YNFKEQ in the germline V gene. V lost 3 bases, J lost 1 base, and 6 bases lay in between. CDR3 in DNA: TGTGCCAGCAGCCAGGGACCGAACACTGAAGCTTTCTTT. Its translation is CASSQGPNTEAFF.

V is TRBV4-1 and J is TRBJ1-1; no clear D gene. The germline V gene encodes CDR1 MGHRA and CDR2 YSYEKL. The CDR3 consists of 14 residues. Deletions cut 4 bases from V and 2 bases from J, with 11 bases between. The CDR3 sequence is CASSLHQDNTEAFF. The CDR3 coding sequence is TGCGCCAGCAGCCTACACCAAGATAACACTGAAGCTTTCTTT.

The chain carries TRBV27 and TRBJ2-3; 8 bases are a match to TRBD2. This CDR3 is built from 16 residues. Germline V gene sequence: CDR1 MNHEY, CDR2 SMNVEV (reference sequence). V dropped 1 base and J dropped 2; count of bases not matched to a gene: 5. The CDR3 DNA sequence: TGTGCCAGCAGTTTATATCCGCGGGGGGCCACAGATACGCAGTATTTT. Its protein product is CASSLYPRGATDTQYF.

In DNA form, the CDR3 reads TGTGCCAGCAGTGGGACAGGGAATGGCTACACCTTC. It codes for CASSGTGNGYTF. The chain recombines TRBV2 with TRBJ1-2, with TRBD1 matching over 8 bases. The germline V gene has CDR1 SNHLY and CDR2 FYNNEI. CDR3 length: 12 residues. The V gene end was trimmed by 4 bases and the J gene end by 6 bases; junction bases not matched to a gene: 1.

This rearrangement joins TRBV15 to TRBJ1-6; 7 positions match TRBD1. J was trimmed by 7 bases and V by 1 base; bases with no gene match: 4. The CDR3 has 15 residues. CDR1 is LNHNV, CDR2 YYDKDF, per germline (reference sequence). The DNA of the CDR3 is TGTGCCACCAGCAGAGGACAGGGCGGGAATTCACCCCTCCACTTT. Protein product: CATSRGQGGNSPLHF.

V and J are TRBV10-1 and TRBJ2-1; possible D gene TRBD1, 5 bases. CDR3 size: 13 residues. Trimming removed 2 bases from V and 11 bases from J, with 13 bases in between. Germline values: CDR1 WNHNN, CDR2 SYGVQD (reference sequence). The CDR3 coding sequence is TGCGCCAGCAGTGAGGGCAGGGCGACAAAGCAGTTCTTC. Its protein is CASSEGRATKQFF.

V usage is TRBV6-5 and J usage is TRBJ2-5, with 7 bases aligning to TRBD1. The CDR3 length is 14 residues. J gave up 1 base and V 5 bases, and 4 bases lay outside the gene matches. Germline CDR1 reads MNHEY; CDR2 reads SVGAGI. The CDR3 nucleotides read TGTGCCAGCAGTCGGGGACAGAGCCAAGAGACCCAGTACTTC. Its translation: CASSRGQSQETQYF.

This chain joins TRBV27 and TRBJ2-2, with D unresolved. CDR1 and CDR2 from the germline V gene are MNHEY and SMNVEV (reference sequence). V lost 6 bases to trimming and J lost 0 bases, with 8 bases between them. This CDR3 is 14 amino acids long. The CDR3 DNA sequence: TGTGCCAGCAGACGGCAGACGAACACCGGGGAGCTGTTTTTT. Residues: CASRRQTNTGELFF.

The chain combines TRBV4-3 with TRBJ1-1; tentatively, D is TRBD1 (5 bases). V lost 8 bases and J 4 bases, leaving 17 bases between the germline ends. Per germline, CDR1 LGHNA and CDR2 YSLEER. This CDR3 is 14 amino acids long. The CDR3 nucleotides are TGCGCCAGCGGGGGACCGCCCGGTAGCACTGAAGCTTTCTTT. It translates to CASGGPPGSTEAFF.

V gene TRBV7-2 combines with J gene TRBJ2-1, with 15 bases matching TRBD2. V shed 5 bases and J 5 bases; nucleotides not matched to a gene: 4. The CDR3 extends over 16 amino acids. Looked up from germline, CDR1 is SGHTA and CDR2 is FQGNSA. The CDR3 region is CASSPRTSGGDNEQFF. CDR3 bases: TGTGCCAGCAGCCCCCGGACTAGCGGGGGGGACAATGAGCAGTTCTTC.

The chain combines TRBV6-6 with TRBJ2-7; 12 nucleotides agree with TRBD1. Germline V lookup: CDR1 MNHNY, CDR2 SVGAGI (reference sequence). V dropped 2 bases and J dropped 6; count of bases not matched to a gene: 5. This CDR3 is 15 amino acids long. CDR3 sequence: CASSYTGTGGGEQYF. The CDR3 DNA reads TGTGCCAGCAGTTACACCGGGACAGGGGGCGGCGAGCAGTACTTC.

Written as DNA, the CDR3 is TGTGCCAGCAGCTCACGGGACACCTTGAACACTGAAGCTTTCTTT. Amino acid sequence: CASSSRDTLNTEAFF. The gene calls are TRBV13 and TRBJ1-1, with a tentative D call TRBD1 (6 bases). This CDR3 is built from 15 residues. V was cut by 4 bases and J by 0 bases, with 12 bases left in between. Looked up from germline, CDR1 is PRHDT and CDR2 is FYEKMQ (reference sequence).

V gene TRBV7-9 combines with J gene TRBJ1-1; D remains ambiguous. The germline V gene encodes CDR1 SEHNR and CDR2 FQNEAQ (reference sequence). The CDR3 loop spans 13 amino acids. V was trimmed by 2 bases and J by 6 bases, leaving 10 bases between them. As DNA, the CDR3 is TGTGCCAGCAGCTTATCGGGGTTCGCTGAAGCTTTCTTT. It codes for CASSLSGFAEAFF.

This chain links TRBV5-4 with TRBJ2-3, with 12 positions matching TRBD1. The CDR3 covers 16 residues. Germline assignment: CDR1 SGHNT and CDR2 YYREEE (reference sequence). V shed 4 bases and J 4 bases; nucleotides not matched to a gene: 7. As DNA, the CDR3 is TGTGCCAGCAGCCCCCAGGGGACAGGGGGCTCAGATACGCAGTATTTT. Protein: CASSPQGTGGSDTQYF.

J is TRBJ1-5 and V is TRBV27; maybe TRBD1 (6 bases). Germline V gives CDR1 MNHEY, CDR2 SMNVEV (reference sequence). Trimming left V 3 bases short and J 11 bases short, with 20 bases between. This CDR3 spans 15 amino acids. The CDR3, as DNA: TGTGCCAGCAGTTTGCTTCGGGGGGCCCCCCAGTCCCAGCATTTT. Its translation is CASSLLRGAPQSQHF.

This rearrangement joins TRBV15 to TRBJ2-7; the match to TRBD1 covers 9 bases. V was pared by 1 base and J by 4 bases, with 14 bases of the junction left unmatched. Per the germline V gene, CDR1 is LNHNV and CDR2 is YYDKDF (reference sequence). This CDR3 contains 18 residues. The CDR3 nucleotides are TGTGCCACCAGCAGAGTAATACAGGGGGCCGGCGCGGCGTACGAGCAGTACTTC. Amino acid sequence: CATSRVIQGAGAAYEQYF.

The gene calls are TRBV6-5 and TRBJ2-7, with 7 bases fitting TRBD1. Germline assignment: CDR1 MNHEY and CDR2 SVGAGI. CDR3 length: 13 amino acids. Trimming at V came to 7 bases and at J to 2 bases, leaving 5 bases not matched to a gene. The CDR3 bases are TGTGCCAGCATCCAAGACAGGGCCTACGAGCAGTACTTC. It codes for CASIQDRAYEQYF.

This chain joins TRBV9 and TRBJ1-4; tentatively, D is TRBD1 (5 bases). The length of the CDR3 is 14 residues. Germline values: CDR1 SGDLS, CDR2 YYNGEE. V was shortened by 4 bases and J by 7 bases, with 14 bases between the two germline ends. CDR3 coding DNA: TGTGCCAGCAGCTTCGGGACTCAAGGTGAAAAACTGTTTTTT. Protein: CASSFGTQGEKLFF.

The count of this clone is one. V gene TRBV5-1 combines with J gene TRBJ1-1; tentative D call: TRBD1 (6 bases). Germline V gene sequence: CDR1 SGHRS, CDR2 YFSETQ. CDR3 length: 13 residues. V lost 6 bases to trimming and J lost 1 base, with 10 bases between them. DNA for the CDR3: TGCGCCAGCACAGGACAGACGAACACTGAAGCTTTCTTT. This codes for CASTGQTNTEAFF. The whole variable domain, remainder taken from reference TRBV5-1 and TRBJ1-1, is KAGVTQTPRYLIKTRGQQVTLSCSPISGHRSVSWYQQTPGQGLQFLFEYFSETQRNKGNFPGRFSGRQFSNSRSEMNVSTLELGDSALYLCASTGQTNTEAFFGQGTRLTVV.

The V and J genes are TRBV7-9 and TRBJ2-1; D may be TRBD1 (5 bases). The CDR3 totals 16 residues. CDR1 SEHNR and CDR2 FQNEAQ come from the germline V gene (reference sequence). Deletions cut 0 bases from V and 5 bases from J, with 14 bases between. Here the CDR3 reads CASSLANQGLNNEQFF. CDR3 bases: TGTGCCAGCAGCTTAGCGAATCAGGGATTAAACAATGAGCAGTTCTTC.

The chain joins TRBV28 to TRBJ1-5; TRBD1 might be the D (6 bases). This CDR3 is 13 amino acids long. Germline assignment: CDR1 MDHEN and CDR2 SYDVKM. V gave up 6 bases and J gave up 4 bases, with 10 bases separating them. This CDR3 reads CASRDRTNQPQHF. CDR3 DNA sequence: TGTGCCAGCAGGGACAGAACAAATCAGCCCCAGCATTTT.

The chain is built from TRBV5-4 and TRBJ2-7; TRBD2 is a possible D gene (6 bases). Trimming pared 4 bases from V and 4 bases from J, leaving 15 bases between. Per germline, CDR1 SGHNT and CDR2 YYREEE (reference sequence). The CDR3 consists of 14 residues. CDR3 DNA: TGTGCCAGCAGCCTCGGGGGACCCTCTTACGAGCAGTACTTC. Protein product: CASSLGGPSYEQYF.